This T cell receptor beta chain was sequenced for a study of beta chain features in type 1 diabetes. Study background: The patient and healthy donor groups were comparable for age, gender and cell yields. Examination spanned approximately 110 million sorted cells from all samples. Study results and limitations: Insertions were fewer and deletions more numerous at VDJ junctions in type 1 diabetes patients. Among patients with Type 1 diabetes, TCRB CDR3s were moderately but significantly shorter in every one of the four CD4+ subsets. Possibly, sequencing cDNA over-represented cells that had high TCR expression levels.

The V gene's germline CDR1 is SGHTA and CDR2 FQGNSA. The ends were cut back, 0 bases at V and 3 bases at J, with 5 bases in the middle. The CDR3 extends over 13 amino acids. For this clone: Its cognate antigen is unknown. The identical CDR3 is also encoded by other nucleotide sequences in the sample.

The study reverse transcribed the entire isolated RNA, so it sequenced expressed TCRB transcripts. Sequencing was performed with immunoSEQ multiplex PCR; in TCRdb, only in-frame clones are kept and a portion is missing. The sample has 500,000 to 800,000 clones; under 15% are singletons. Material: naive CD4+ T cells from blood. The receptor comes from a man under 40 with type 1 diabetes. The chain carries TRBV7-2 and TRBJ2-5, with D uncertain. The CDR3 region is CASSLAGKETQYF. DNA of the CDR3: TGTGCCAGCAGCTTAGCAGGGAAAGAGACCCAGTACTTC.